Shown below are 20 T cell receptor beta chains from a single sample sequenced in a study of regulatory dendritic cells for organ transplantation. The protocol was immunoSEQ multiplex PCR, while the TCRdb copy is restricted to in-frame clones and leaves out a portion. The table lists some 4,300 clones, around 70% of them singletons. Allogeneic regulatory or mature dendritic cells were co-cultured for four to six days with CFSE-labeled sorted T cells at 1:10. Antigens of these TCRs are unknown. Sequenced material: memory CD8+ T cells from blood cultured with dendritic cells. Described subset: CD45RO+ memory T cells. The receptors derive from a human donor in good health.

This clone was seen only a few times. This CDR3 reads CASTPRDSHVNEQFF. The CDR3 nucleotides read TGTGCCAGCACCCCCCGGGACTCCCACGTCAATGAGCAGTTCTTC. V is TRBV2 and J is TRBJ2-1, with D perhaps TRBD2 (6 bases). CDR3 length: 15 residues. The V end lost 7 bases, the J end lost 6 bases, and 19 bases lay between the germline ends. CDR1 and CDR2 from the germline V gene are SNHLY and FYNNEI.

The chain combines TRBV2 with TRBJ2-1; D might be TRBD2 (6 bases). V gave up 7 bases and J gave up 2 bases, with 12 bases separating them. The germline V gene has CDR1 SNHLY and CDR2 FYNNEI. CDR3 length: 14 amino acids. CDR3 in DNA: TGTGCCAGCAAGATGGAGGGAGCCTACAATGAGCAGTTCTTC. Translated, it gives CASKMEGAYNEQFF.

The V gene is TRBV4-3, the J gene TRBJ1-1; a weak D match, TRBD1 (5 bases). The V and J ends lost 4 bases and 2 bases respectively, with 14 bases between them. The CDR3 length is 15 residues. Germline assignment: CDR1 LGHNA and CDR2 YSLEER. CDR3 sequence reads: CASSPSGGGNTEAFF. In DNA, the CDR3 is TGCGCCAGCAGCCCTTCGGGGGGAGGTAACACTGAAGCTTTCTTT.

The V gene is TRBV7-9, the J gene TRBJ2-7, with 8 bases matching TRBD2. V shed 8 bases, J shed 6 bases, and the junction held 6 bases outside the gene matches. The CDR3 loop spans 12 amino acids. The germline gives CDR1 SEHNR, CDR2 FQNEAQ (reference sequence). The CDR3 is CASSGGGAEQYF. The CDR3 nucleotides are TGTGCCAGCTCCGGGGGGGGCGCCGAGCAGTACTTC.

The CDR3 sequence is CASSRYGTGVEAFF. CDR3 nucleotide sequence: TGTGCCAGTAGTAGGTACGGGACAGGGGTTGAAGCTTTCTTT. The J gene is TRBJ1-1, the V gene TRBV19, with 10 bases identical to TRBD1. After removal of 4 bases from V and 7 bases from J, the junction contained 6 bases not matched to a gene. CDR3 length: 14 residues. Germline CDR1 LNHDA, CDR2 SQIVND (reference sequence).

The chain joins TRBV11-2 to TRBJ2-5, with 7 bases fitting TRBD1. Germline V lookup: CDR1 SGHAT, CDR2 FQNNGV. Unmatched junction bases numbered 11, after V lost 3 bases and J lost 1 base. This CDR3 spans 17 amino acids. CDR3 bases: TGTGCCAGCAGCTTCCACGAAGTACAGGGGCTCCAAGAGACCCAGTACTTC. This translates into CASSFHEVQGLQETQYF.

The chain employs TRBV5-8 and TRBJ1-5; D is undetermined. The ends were cut back, 6 bases at V and 4 bases at J, with 14 bases in the middle. Germline CDR1 SGHTS, CDR2 YDEGEE. The CDR3 contains 14 residues. CDR3 protein: CASNKPMRNQPQHF. The CDR3 coding sequence is TGTGCCAGCAACAAACCAATGCGGAATCAGCCCCAGCATTTT.

V usage is TRBV28 and J usage is TRBJ1-2; the D gene is possibly TRBD1 (5 bases). The CDR3 totals 16 residues. Germline V gene sequence: CDR1 MDHEN, CDR2 SYDVKM. The V end was cut by 5 bases, the J end by 6 bases, with 22 bases between. The CDR3 bases are TGTGCCAGCAGTCTCCTGACGGACACCCCTGCAGATGGCTACACCTTC. Translated: CASSLLTDTPADGYTF.

This clone was counted a single time. This sequence joins TRBV19 and TRBJ1-1, with 7 bases identical to TRBD1. Trimming cost V 3 bases and J 2 bases; bases outside gene matches: 3. The germline CDR1 and CDR2 sequences are LNHDA and SQIVND (reference sequence). The CDR3 extends over 14 amino acids. The CDR3 DNA is TGTGCCAGTAGTATCCACAGGGGTAACACTGAAGCTTTCTTT. This encodes CASSIHRGNTEAFF.

This clone was found a few times. The rearrangement links TRBV13 to TRBJ2-1; D remains unclear. Germline V gene sequence: CDR1 PRHDT, CDR2 FYEKMQ (reference sequence). This CDR3 spans 12 amino acids. Trimming stripped 1 base from V and 8 bases from J, with 6 bases between. CDR3 in amino acids: CASSLVRYEQFF. For the CDR3, the DNA is TGTGCCAGCAGCTTAGTCCGGTATGAGCAGTTCTTC. Filled out from reference TRBV13 and TRBJ2-1, the complete variable domain reads AAGVIQSPRHLIKEKRETATLKCYPIPRHDTVYWYQQGPGQDPQFLISFYEKMQSDKGSIPDRFSAQQFSDYHSELNMSSLELGDSALYFCASSLVRYEQFFGPGTRLTVL.

The chain couples TRBV4-2 to TRBJ2-7; TRBD1 agrees at 7 bases. This CDR3 spans 14 amino acids. The junction had 1 base not matched to a gene; V was cut back by 1 base and J by 1 base. Germline V gives CDR1 LGHNA, CDR2 YNFKEQ. DNA of the CDR3: TGTGCCAGCAGCCAAGGGGGACAGTCCTACGAGCAGTACTTC. This encodes CASSQGGQSYEQYF.

The chain couples TRBV6-5 to TRBJ2-1; 7 positions match TRBD1. The V segment lost 4 bases and the J segment 7 bases; nucleotides outside the gene matches: 1. The germline gives CDR1 MNHEY, CDR2 SVGAGI. The CDR3 runs to 12 residues. Written as DNA, the CDR3 is TGTGCCAGCAGTTCACAGGGGAATGAGCAGTTCTTC. It specifies CASSSQGNEQFF.

This chain uses TRBV6-5 with TRBJ1-5; a weak D match, TRBD1 (5 bases). There are 15 residues in the CDR3. Germline V gives CDR1 MNHEY, CDR2 SVGAGI. The germline V and J ends were trimmed by 0 bases and 6 bases, with 12 bases remaining between them. The CDR3: CASSYSQGLGQPQHF. The DNA of the CDR3 is TGTGCCAGCAGTTACTCCCAGGGATTGGGTCAGCCCCAGCATTTT.

This sequence joins TRBV15 and TRBJ2-3; the match to TRBD2 covers 8 bases. There are 15 residues in the CDR3. CDR1 and CDR2 from the germline V gene are LNHNV and YYDKDF (reference sequence). The J segment lost 3 bases and the V segment lost 3 bases, leaving 5 bases of the junction unmatched. CDR3 protein: CATSSAAGVTDTQYF. The CDR3 DNA follows: TGTGCCACCAGCAGCGCAGCGGGGGTAACAGATACGCAGTATTTT.

This clone was picked up a small number of times. The rearrangement uses TRBV6-1 and TRBJ2-3; 11 bases fit TRBD2. There are 15 residues in the CDR3. Unmatched junction bases numbered 6, after V lost 6 bases and J lost 4 bases. Germline CDR1 reads MNHNS; CDR2 reads SASEGT. The CDR3 protein is CASSPTSGGADTQYF. The CDR3 nucleotides read TGTGCCAGCAGCCCCACTAGCGGGGGCGCAGATACGCAGTATTTT.

This clone was detected a few times. This rearrangement joins TRBV11-2 to TRBJ1-2; the D gene is possibly TRBD1 (6 bases). This CDR3 is 15 amino acids long. With 5 bases removed from V and 7 bases from J, the gap between germline ends came to 20 bases. Per germline, CDR1 SGHAT and CDR2 FQNNGV. This chain's CDR3 is CASSRTDPGGSGYTF. CDR3 DNA sequence: TGTGCCAGCAGCCGTACAGACCCCGGGGGCTCTGGCTACACCTTC.

The V call is TRBV25-1, the J call TRBJ1-2; D possibly corresponds to TRBD1 (5 bases). The germline gives CDR1 MGHDK, CDR2 SYGVNS. Between the trimmed V and J ends, which lost 5 bases and 4 bases, there was a span of 17 bases. This CDR3 contains 15 residues. The CDR3: CASSFGTLDRYGYTF. The CDR3 DNA reads TGTGCCAGCAGTTTCGGGACGCTGGACCGCTATGGCTACACCTTC.

This clone was picked up a small number of times. The same CDR3 can be traced to other DNA sequences in this sample. The rearrangement uses TRBV27 and TRBJ1-1; D is undetermined. From germline, CDR1 is MNHEY and CDR2 SMNVEV (reference sequence). V was pared by 4 bases and J by 1 base, with 10 bases between. The CDR3 contains 14 residues. The CDR3 protein is CASSSGNPNTEAFF. Here the CDR3 DNA reads TGTGCCAGCAGTTCGGGGAATCCGAACACTGAAGCTTTCTTT.

A single count supports this clone. This sequence joins TRBV7-2 and TRBJ2-7, with 7 bases matching TRBD2. CDR1 is SGHTA and CDR2 is FQGNSA in the germline V gene. The junction had 6 bases not matched to a gene; V was cut back by 5 bases and J by 2 bases. This CDR3 has 14 amino acids. CDR3 amino acids: CASSPWGGAYEQYF. Here the CDR3 DNA reads TGTGCCAGCAGCCCCTGGGGAGGGGCCTACGAGCAGTACTTC.

The V call is TRBV19, the J call TRBJ2-2; the match to TRBD2 covers 11 bases. Germline CDR1 reads LNHDA; CDR2 reads SQIVND (reference sequence). The CDR3 is made up of 16 amino acids. The V segment lost 7 bases and the J segment 2 bases; nucleotides outside the gene matches: 6. The DNA of the CDR3 is TGTGCCAGTAATCCGACTAGCGGGACCAACACCGGGGAGCTGTTTTTT. Its protein product is CASNPTSGTNTGELFF.